This is a list of T cell receptor beta chains from one sample in a study of blood T cell repertoires in COVID-19. Some clones are missing from TCRdb's copy, which holds only in-frame ones; the method was immunoSEQ multiplex PCR. This table holds 140,000 or so clones, about 80% found once. Sequenced: peripheral blood. Receptors originate from a human donor in a cohort sampled during active COVID-19. Both conserved end residues are part of each CDR3. The size entry is marked missing in some rows and otherwise reads once, few, many or a size class.

CDR3aa,j_gene,abundance,v_gene
CSATLQETQYF,TRBJ2-5,NA,TRBV20-1
CASSEGLAGGSGETQYF,TRBJ2-5,NA,TRBV2
CASSVDAQGDTEAFF,TRBJ1-1,NA,TRBV9
CASSMDRARGYTF,TRBJ1-2,NA,TRBV19
CASSQMVARGYGYTF,TRBJ1-2,NA,TRBV3-1/TRBV3-2
CASSFEKTVGYTF,TRBJ1-2,NA,TRBV12-3/TRBV12-4
CASESGETQYF,TRBJ2-5,NA,TRBV6-5
CASNLGGMDTEAFF,TRBJ1-1,NA,TRBV5-4
CASRQGTGANVLTF,TRBJ2-6,NA,TRBV2
CASRTDKYGYTF,TRBJ1-2,once,TRBV9